This T cell receptor beta chain was documented in a study of CD4 T cells in relation to SARS-CoV-2 and coronaviruses. Turning to the study itself: PBMCs were cultured with antigen for roughly nine days before TCR beta sequencing.

Of note for this clone: Its specificity is not known.

Before the COVID-19 pandemic, during about 2011-2019, CD4+ T cells were taken from unexposed donors. The cells were cultured for around ten days before CD4+ T cells were isolated. There are 14 residues in the CDR3. CDR1 and CDR2 from the germline V gene are SGHRS and YFSETQ. Between the trimmed V and J ends, which lost 0 bases and 6 bases, there was a span of 10 bases. Produced via immunoSEQ multiplex PCR; TCRdb's table is partial and in-frame only. This sample carries 20,000 to 25,000 clones, roughly 69% of them seen once, and the ten largest clones take 9.5% to 15%. The sequence derives from a human donor in good health. Source material: CD4+ T cells from PBMCs, cultured in vitro. The chain has TRBV5-1 and TRBJ1-3; D might be TRBD1 (5 bases). The CDR3 protein is CASSLAQGSNTIYF. Here the CDR3 DNA reads TGCGCCAGCAGCTTGGCGCAGGGTTCAAACACCATATATTTT.